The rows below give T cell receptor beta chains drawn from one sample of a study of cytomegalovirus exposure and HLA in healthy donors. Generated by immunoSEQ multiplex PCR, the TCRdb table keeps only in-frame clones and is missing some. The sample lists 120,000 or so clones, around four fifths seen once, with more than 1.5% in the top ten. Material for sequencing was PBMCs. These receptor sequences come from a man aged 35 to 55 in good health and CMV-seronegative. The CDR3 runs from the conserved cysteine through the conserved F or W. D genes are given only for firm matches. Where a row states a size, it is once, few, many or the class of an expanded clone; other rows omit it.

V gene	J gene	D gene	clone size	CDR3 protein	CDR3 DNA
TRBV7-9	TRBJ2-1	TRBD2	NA	CSSSSSGGGSSYNEQFF	TGTTCCAGCAGCTCATCTGGCGGCGGGAGCTCCTACAATGAGCAGTTCTTC
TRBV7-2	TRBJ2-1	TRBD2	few	CASSLPPGGRYNEQFF	TGTGCCAGCAGCTTACCCCCGGGGGGGCGGTACAATGAGCAGTTCTTC
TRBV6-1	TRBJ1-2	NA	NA	CASSGGGGSNYGYTF	TGTGCCAGCAGTGGGGGCGGGGGATCTAACTATGGCTACACCTTC
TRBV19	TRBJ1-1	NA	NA	CASRVPEIAEAFF	TGTGCCAGTAGGGTACCGGAGATTGCTGAAGCTTTCTTT
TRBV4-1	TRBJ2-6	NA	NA	CASSPGFSGANGLTF	TGCGCCAGCAGCCCAGGGTTCTCTGGGGCCAACGGCCTGACTTTC
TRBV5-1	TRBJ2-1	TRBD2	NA	CASSFLTSGRAYEQFF	TGCGCCAGCAGCTTCCTGACTAGCGGGAGAGCCTATGAGCAGTTCTTC
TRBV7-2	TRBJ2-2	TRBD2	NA	CASRRGRTRAGELFF	TGTGCCAGCAGACGCGGGAGAACGCGTGCCGGGGAGCTGTTTTTT
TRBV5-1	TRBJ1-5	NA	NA	CASSLSGISNQPQHF	TGCGCCAGCAGCTTGTCCGGGATCTCCAATCAGCCCCAGCATTTT
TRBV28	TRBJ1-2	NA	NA	CATNRVRGYTF	TGTGCTACGAACAGGGTTCGTGGCTACACCTTC
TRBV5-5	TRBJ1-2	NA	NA	CASSLELLNYGYTF	TGTGCCAGCAGCTTGGAGCTTCTAAACTATGGCTACACCTTC
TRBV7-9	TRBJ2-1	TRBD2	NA	CASSDSGLAGYNEQFF	TGTGCCAGCAGCGATAGCGGACTAGCGGGGTACAATGAGCAGTTCTTC
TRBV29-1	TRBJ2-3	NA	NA	CSALLGADTQYF	TGCAGCGCCCTATTAGGGGCAGATACGCAGTATTTT
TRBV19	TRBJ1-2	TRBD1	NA	CASRTGGIDYGYTF	TGTGCCAGTCGCACAGGGGGTATAGACTATGGCTACACCTTC
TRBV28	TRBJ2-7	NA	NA	CASIPQGIGYEQYF	TGTGCCAGCATCCCGCAGGGGATCGGATACGAGCAGTACTTC
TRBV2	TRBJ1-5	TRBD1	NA	CASCEDRVRNQPQHF	TGTGCCAGCTGTGAGGACAGGGTGAGGAATCAGCCCCAGCATTTT
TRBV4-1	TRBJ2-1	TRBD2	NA	CASSQNSGGLNDNEQFF	TGCGCCAGCAGCCAGAATAGCGGGGGGTTAAACGACAATGAGCAGTTCTTC
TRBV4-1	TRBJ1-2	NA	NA	CASSQEDSNYGYTF	TGCGCCAGCAGCCAGGAAGACAGTAACTATGGCTACACCTTC
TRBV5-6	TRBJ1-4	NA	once	CASRPHRATNEKLFF	TGTGCCAGCAGACCGCACAGAGCAACTAATGAAAAACTGTTTTTT
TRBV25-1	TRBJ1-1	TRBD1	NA	CASSRQGEAFF	TGTGCCAGCAGCAGACAGGGGGAGGCTTTCTTT
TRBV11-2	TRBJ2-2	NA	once	CASSLGHRTNTGELFF	TGTGCCAGCAGCCTAGGGCACAGAACGAACACCGGGGAGCTGTTTTTT
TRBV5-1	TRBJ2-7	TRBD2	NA	CASSLTGTSGHGEQYF	TGCGCCAGCAGCCTCACCGGGACTAGCGGCCACGGCGAGCAGTACTTC
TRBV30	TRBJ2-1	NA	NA	CAWSPRRLVSYNEQFF	TGTGCCTGGAGTCCCCGGCGACTAGTGTCCTACAATGAGCAGTTCTTC
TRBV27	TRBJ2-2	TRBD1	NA	CASRMDRRIGELFF	TGTGCCAGCAGAATGGACAGGAGGATCGGGGAGCTGTTTTTT
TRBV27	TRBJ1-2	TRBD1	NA	CASSGQGALVYTF	TGTGCCAGCAGTGGACAGGGGGCTTTAGTCTACACCTTC
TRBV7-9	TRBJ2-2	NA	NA	CATPPPRGEGPGELFF	TGTGCCACCCCACCCCCGAGGGGGGAGGGGCCCGGGGAGCTGTTTTTT
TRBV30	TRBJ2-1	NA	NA	CAWSTPPPNNEQFF	TGTGCCTGGAGTACCCCACCTCCTAACAATGAGCAGTTCTTC
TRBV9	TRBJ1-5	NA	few	CASSVRGNQPQHF	TGTGCCAGCAGCGTACGGGGCAATCAGCCCCAGCATTTT
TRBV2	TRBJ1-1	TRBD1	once	CASSGGQRNTEAFF	TGTGCCAGCAGCGGGGGACAGAGGAACACTGAAGCTTTCTTT
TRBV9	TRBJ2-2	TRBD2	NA	CASSVAGGATNTGELFF	TGTGCCAGCAGCGTAGCCGGGGGGGCCACAAACACCGGGGAGCTGTTTTTT
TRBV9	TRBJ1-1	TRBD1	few	CASSEQGAGTEAFF	TGTGCCAGCAGCGAACAGGGGGCAGGGACTGAAGCTTTCTTT
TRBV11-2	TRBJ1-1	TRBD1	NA	CASSKTGQGNTEAFF	TGTGCCAGCAGCAAGACAGGACAGGGAAACACTGAAGCTTTCTTT
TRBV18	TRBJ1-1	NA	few	CASSLGTSTLNTEAFF	TGTGCCAGCTCACTTGGGACATCGACCTTAAACACTGAAGCTTTCTTT
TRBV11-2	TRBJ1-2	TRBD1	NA	CASSPRTGRALLGYTF	TGTGCCAGCAGCCCCCGGACAGGGAGGGCCCTTTTGGGCTACACCTTC
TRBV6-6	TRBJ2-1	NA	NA	CASSYSAQRAFNEQFF	TGTGCCAGCAGTTACTCAGCCCAGCGGGCCTTCAATGAGCAGTTCTTC
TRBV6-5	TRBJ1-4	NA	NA	CASSLSTGNNEKLFF	TGTGCCAGCAGTCTCTCCACAGGGAACAATGAAAAACTGTTTTTT
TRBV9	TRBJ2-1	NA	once	CASSVVGAGVYNEQFF	TGTGCCAGCAGCGTAGTTGGGGCTGGGGTATACAATGAGCAGTTCTTC
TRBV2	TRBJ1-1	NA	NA	CASRATGKPMNTEAFF	TGTGCCAGCAGGGCCACAGGGAAGCCAATGAACACTGAAGCTTTCTTT
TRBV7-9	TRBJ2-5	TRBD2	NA	CASSLGLAVETQYF	TGTGCCAGCAGCCTGGGACTAGCGGTAGAGACCCAGTACTTC
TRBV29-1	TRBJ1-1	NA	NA	CSHGTGTEAFF	TGCAGTCATGGTACGGGCACTGAAGCTTTCTTT
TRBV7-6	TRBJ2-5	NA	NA	CASSPSSGSKETQYF	TGTGCCAGCAGCCCGTCTAGTGGGAGCAAAGAGACCCAGTACTTC
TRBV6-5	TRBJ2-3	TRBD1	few	CASSVPGQGTDTQYF	TGTGCCAGCAGTGTTCCGGGACAGGGCACAGATACGCAGTATTTT
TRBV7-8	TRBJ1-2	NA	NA	CASSLLGRGYYGYTF	TGTGCCAGCAGCTTATTGGGCAGGGGATACTATGGCTACACCTTC
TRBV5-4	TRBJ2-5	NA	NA	CASSLGGLSGLGVETQYF	TGTGCCAGCAGCTTGGGCGGCCTTAGCGGTCTAGGGGTGGAGACCCAGTACTTC
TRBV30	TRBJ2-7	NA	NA	CAWRDGTRGYDEQYF	TGTGCCTGGAGGGACGGGACTCGGGGATACGACGAGCAGTACTTC
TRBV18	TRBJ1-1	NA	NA	CASSLDSDGNTEAFF	TGTGCCAGCTCACTCGATTCGGACGGGAACACTGAAGCCTTCTTT
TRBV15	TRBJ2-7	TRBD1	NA	CATSRGRTGTLNEQYF	TGTGCCACCAGCAGAGGCCGGACAGGGACCTTAAACGAGCAGTACTTC
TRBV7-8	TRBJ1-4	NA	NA	CASSSQGYNEKLFF	TGTGCCAGCAGCTCCCAGGGCTATAATGAAAAACTGTTTTTT